This section outlines one TCR beta chain sequence together with its context. CDR1 is SGHTA, CDR2 FQGNSA, per germline. With 5 bases removed from V and 5 bases from J, the gap between germline ends came to 8 bases. This CDR3 region has 12 residues. These data are taken from a study of blood T cell repertoires in COVID-19. The wider study: Material from acute and convalescent COVID-19 was sourced from the United States, Italy and Spain. Sources were T cells, B-cell-depleted T cells, or PBMCs; the material itself was cDNA or gDNA.

As handled by the study authors: Estimated nucleated cell counts came from reference gene primer amplification. The assay was immunoSEQ multiplex PCR, and TCRdb's table has in-frame clones only and misses some. V and J calls and clone size follow that table, whereas D and trimming were derived from the DNA. The data hold hundreds of thousands of clones, with about 90% observed a single time. The rearrangement joins TRBV7-2 to TRBJ2-3, with D possibly TRBD1 on 6 matching bases. The sequencing input was peripheral blood. This clonotype was obtained from a woman aged 50 to 65 who had recovered from COVID-19. CDR3 coding DNA: TGTGCCAGCAGCGGGGGCGGAGATACGCAGTATTTT. Protein product: CASSGGGDTQYF.